This T cell receptor beta chain is from a study of T cell responses to AZD1222 COVID-19 vaccine (dated by TCRdb to the early 2020s). Broadly, across the study: Because spike-specific TCR depth and breadth did not differ between the two schedules, AZD1222 recipients who got a second dose at roughly 4 weeks were pooled with those who got a second dose at roughly 12 weeks. A total of 240 or so trial participants underwent TCR sequencing, of whom about 210 had received two doses of AZD1222 and approximately 26 had received two doses of the MenACWY control vaccine. Trial participants were enrolled into age subgroups of 18-55, 56-69 and 70-plus years, which contained approximately 150, 30 and 60 TCR-sequenced participants, respectively. Overall results and qualifications from the work: Vaccine-associated CD4 TCRs spanned the whole spike protein, with dominant responses in regions 160-218 and 743-854. Conclusions about previously exposed vaccinees are limited, since just six AZD1222 recipients were seropositive for SARS-CoV-2 at baseline. Because no day 14 peak-response samples were available, the repertoires could be characterized only after the peak T cell response. Reportedly, almost half of the unique spike-specific TCRs recognized epitopes lying outside the regions that are mutated in the B.1.351 and B.1.1.7 variants. The 56-69-year group was small, and its depth increase did not reach significance, likely because of low power. After two AZD1222 doses, both the breadth and the depth of spike-specific TCRs were significantly higher than at day 0 and than in MenACWY recipients. Most participants were white British and females outnumbered males, and the authors suggested that clonal diversity may have been underestimated.

Reading the label with the study, this specimen's time point is: baseline before first vaccination. The vaccinee samples were drawn from two UK trials, COV001 and COV002, one of which was a single-blind randomized controlled phase 2/3 trial testing AZD1222 (ChAdOx1 nCoV-19) in healthy adults. Trial participant PBMC samples were collected at day 0 and day 28 after the second dose for TCRbeta chain sequencing. Of note for this clone: Its antigen is not yet known. Base qualities are missing; no much larger clone stands one base away.

The germline V gene (reference sequence) yields LGHDT for CDR1 and YNNKEL for CDR2. V is cut by 1 base and J by 0 bases, and the space between the germline ends is 16 bases. Spanning cysteine to phenylalanine, the CDR3 consists of 18 amino acids. The entry retains the CDR3 DNA only, 54 bases that are in frame from base 1. The CDR3 regions of human TCRbeta chains were analyzed by immunosequencing. Turning to the authors' computational methods: Repertoire TCRs were checked for matches against a reference library of SARS-CoV-2-specific TCRs that had been generated using the MIRA antigen-specificity platform. Breadth was defined as the fraction of unique TCRs that were SARS-CoV-2-associated. Depth was defined as the fraction of total T cells that were SARS-CoV-2-associated. Using the MIRA data, each spike-specific TCR was assigned both to the spike region to which the TCR was reactive and to a CD4 or CD8 class. Log10-transformed breadth and depth values were compared by one-way ANOVA with Sidak's multiple comparisons tests. In TCRdb, the immuneACCESS table is reduced to in-frame sequences with V and J assigned. These tables do not hold every clone; where another copy was compared, an unresolved V gene accounts for under half, and the others remain unexplained. That table supplies the V and J calls and clone size; D and trimming were determined from the DNA. This sample lists 130,000 or so clones; more than 70% were detected once. In total, the top ten clones hold more than 10% of the sample.

This TCR was recovered from an adult in good health. The starting material was peripheral blood, obtained on day 0 of AZD1222 vaccination. The rearranged segments are TRBV3-1 (or the pseudogene TRBV3-2) and TRBJ2-1; TRBD1 might be the D gene, on 6 matching bases. The CDR3 protein: CASSQVTGHPSSYNEQFF. The bases read TGTGCCAGCAGCCAAGTTACGGGACACCCGAGCTCCTACAATGAGCAGTTCTTC.